This entry features one T cell receptor (beta chain) sequence. This specimen comes from a study of blood T cell repertoires in COVID-19. Study context: In each case, the material was cDNA or gDNA derived from T cells, B-cell-depleted T cells, or PBMCs.

J was trimmed by 4 bases and V by 4 bases; bases with no gene match: 2. This CDR3 spans 15 amino acids. Germline V gene data show CDR1 as MDHEN and CDR2 as SYDVKM. Per the original methods: Amplification of reference gene primers provided the estimated nucleated cell counts. Sequenced by immunoSEQ multiplex PCR; TCRdb stores in-frame clones only, minus some. The D gene and trimming were derived from the DNA, and the V and J assignments and clone size from that table. The table records more than 150,000 clones, around 86% of them present only once. The sequenced material came from peripheral blood. This TCR derives from a man between 18 and 35 years old with acute or convalescent COVID-19. This chain links TRBV28 with TRBJ1-6, with 9 bases matching TRBD1. In DNA form, the CDR3 reads TGTGCCAGCAGTTCCGGGACAGGGTATAATTCACCCCTCCACTTT. This encodes CASSSGTGYNSPLHF. The entire variable domain, with the rest obtained from reference TRBV28 and TRBJ1-6, is as follows: DVKVTQSSRYLVKRTGEKVFLECVQDMDHENMFWYRQDPGLGLRLIYFSYDVKMKEKGDIPEGYSVSREKKERFSLILESASTNQTSMYLCASSSGTGYNSPLHFGNGTRLTVT.